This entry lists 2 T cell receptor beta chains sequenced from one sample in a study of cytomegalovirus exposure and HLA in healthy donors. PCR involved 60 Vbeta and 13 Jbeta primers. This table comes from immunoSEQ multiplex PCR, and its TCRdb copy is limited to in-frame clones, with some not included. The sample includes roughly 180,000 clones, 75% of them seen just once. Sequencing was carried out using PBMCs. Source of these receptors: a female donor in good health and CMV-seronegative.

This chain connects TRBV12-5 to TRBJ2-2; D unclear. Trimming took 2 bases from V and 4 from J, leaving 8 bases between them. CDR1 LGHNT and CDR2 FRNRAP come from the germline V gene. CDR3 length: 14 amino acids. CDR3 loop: CASGLFTATGELFF. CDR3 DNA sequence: TGTGCTAGTGGTTTGTTCACAGCCACCGGGGAGCTGTTTTTT.

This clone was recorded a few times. The CDR3 nucleotides are TGTGCCAGCAGCGCGGGACTCACAGATACGCAGTATTTT. It codes for CASSAGLTDTQYF. The chain recombines TRBV9 with TRBJ2-3, with TRBD2 as a possible D gene (6 bases). Germline CDR1 and CDR2: SGDLS and YYNGEE. This CDR3 comprises 13 residues. Trimming took 3 bases from V and 2 from J, leaving 7 bases between them.